The present TCR beta chain was sequenced within a study of identical twins. Every one of the donors was a healthy Caucasian. TCRdb re-analysed the 5' RACE reads in MiXCR, keeping a single row per CDR3 protein. The repertoire has some 1,600,000 distinct CDR3 sequences, about 30% of them found once; the top ten carry around 0.3%. This clonotype was counted between two and nine times. What was sequenced was cord blood. The source is a newborn girl in good health.

CDR3 sequence: CSAARVTQETQYF. As DNA, the CDR3 is TGCAGTGCCGCCAGAGTTACGCAAGAGACCCAGTACTTC. The chain recombines TRBV20-1 with TRBJ2-5; D remains unclear. The CDR3 totals 13 residues. The V end was cut by 6 bases, the J end by 2 bases, with 13 bases between. From germline, CDR1 is DFQATT and CDR2 SNEGSKA (reference sequence).